The T cell receptor beta chain described here comes from a study of blood T cell repertoires in COVID-19. Background on the study: The cDNA or gDNA used as material had been derived from T cells, B-cell-depleted T cells, or PBMCs.

The junction had 6 bases not matched to a gene; V was cut back by 2 bases and J by 8 bases. Germline lookup yields CDR1 GTSNPN and CDR2 SVGIG (reference sequence). The CDR3 is made up of 13 amino acids. Profiling relied on immunoSEQ multiplex PCR, and the TCRdb table lists in-frame clones only, not all of them. The sample consists of just over 95,000 clones, approximately 87% of them appearing once. Input material: peripheral blood. This chain joins TRBV30 and TRBJ1-2; TRBD1 aligns across 9 bases. The sequence came from a human donor in a cohort sampled during active COVID-19. The CDR3 DNA reads TGTGCCTGGAGTATCGACAGGGGGGGAGGCTACACCTTC. Amino acids: CAWSIDRGGGYTF.